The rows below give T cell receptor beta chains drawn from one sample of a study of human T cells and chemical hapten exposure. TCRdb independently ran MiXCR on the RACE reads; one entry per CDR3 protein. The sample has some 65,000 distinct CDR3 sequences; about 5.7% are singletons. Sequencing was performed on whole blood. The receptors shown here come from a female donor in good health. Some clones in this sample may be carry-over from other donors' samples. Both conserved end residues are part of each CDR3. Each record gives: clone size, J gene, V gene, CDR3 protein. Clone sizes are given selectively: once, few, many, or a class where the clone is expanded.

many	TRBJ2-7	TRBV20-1	CSARFGGRMREQYF
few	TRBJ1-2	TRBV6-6	CASSYSDTHIENYGYTF
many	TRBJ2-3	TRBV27	CASSLAGGRGDTQYF
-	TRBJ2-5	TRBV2	CASRRTSGNQETQYF
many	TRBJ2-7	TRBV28	CASSLLDSNSYEQYF
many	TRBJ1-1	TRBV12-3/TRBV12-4	CASSLRGRSEAFF
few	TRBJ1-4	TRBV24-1	CATSDAGTTNEKLFF
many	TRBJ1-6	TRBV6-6	CASSYERLYNSPLHF
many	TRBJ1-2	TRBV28	CASRPLKLSYTF
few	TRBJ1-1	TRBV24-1	CATSEGRMMNTEAFF
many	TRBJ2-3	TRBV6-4	CASSDSAEPTDTQYF
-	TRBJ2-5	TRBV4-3	CASSQVGKTGMETQYF
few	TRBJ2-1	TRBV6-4	CASSDLAGEYNEQFF
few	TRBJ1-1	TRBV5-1	CASSPWSSNTEAFF
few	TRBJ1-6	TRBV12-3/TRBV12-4	CASSRGGGSPLHF